These T cell receptor beta chains were read from a single sample in a study of CD8 T cells in ankylosing spondylitis. A single record per CDR3 protein comes from TCRdb applying MiXCR to the 5' RACE reads. In the table there are roughly 700,000 distinct CDR3 sequences, around 20% of which are singletons. The sequencing sample was made of blood, either unsorted or a sorted T cell fraction (not recorded which). The receptors come from a male donor with ankylosing spondylitis. The CDR3 runs from the conserved cysteine through the conserved F or W. A D gene is named only where the DNA matches it firmly. Expanded clones are given a class, and other clones once, few, many or no size at all.

j_call clone_size v_call d_call cdr3_aa cdr3_nt
TRBJ1-4 few TRBV10-3 TRBD1 CAISERPGGDEKLFF TGTGCCATCAGTGAAAGGCCAGGGGGGGATGAAAAACTGTTTTTT
TRBJ1-2 - TRBV5-6 - CASSFSGPYGYTF TGTGCCAGCAGCTTTTCCGGTCCCTATGGCTACACCTTC
TRBJ2-5 few TRBV5-1 - CASSGPTAKQETQYF TGCGCCAGCAGCGGCCCGACAGCTAAACAAGAGACCCAGTACTTC
TRBJ1-5 - TRBV18 - CASSPGGFYSNQPQHF TGTGCCAGCTCTCCTGGGGGATTTTATAGCAATCAGCCCCAGCATTTT
TRBJ2-1 - TRBV29-1 - CSVDPQGGDEQFF TGCAGCGTTGACCCACAGGGCGGCGATGAGCAGTTCTTC
TRBJ2-5 few TRBV10-3 TRBD1 CAISEVTAGGATQYF TGTGCCATCAGTGAAGTGACGGCAGGGGGCGCGACCCAGTACTTC
TRBJ2-7 - TRBV29-1 TRBD2 CSVVTGTSGIEQYF TGCAGCGTTGTAACCGGGACTAGCGGGATCGAGCAGTACTTC
TRBJ2-3 - TRBV20-1 TRBD2 CSAHSGGPDTQYF TGCAGTGCTCATAGCGGGGGCCCAGATACGCAGTATTTT
TRBJ2-2 - TRBV9 TRBD2 CASSVGATSGVGGELFF TGTGCCAGCAGCGTAGGTGCGACTAGCGGGGTTGGCGGGGAGCTGTTTTTT
TRBJ2-2 - TRBV7-9 - CASTHSRADLTGELFF TGTGCCAGCACCCACTCCCGGGCGGACCTCACCGGGGAGCTGTTTTTT
TRBJ2-1 - TRBV27 TRBD2 CASSLSGRAEQFF TGTGCCAGCAGTTTGTCTGGGAGGGCTGAGCAGTTCTTC
TRBJ1-1 - TRBV5-1 TRBD1 CASSSQRTGINTEAFF TGCGCCAGCAGCTCACAGCGGACAGGGATAAACACTGAAGCTTTCTTT
TRBJ2-3 many TRBV5-1 - CASSSQPTDTQYF TGCGCCAGCAGCTCCCAGCCCACAGATACGCAGTATTTT